The present T cell receptor beta chain was sequenced within a study of blood T cell repertoires in COVID-19. Study-level background: Samples taken during acute and convalescent COVID-19 were collected in the United States, Italy and Spain. Sources were T cells, B-cell-depleted T cells, or PBMCs; the material itself was cDNA or gDNA.

The CDR3 runs 15 residues. V was trimmed by 5 bases and J by 6 bases, leaving 14 bases between them. CDR1 is SGHVS, CDR2 FQNEAQ, per germline. In the source study's methods: Amplification of reference gene primers provided the estimated nucleated cell counts. TCRdb's copy holds only in-frame clones and misses some; the assay was immunoSEQ multiplex PCR. The V and J calls and clone size come from that table; D and trimming were worked out from the DNA. The sample lists 200,000 to 250,000 clones, around nine tenths occurring once. The rearrangement uses TRBV7-8 and TRBJ1-6; D remains ambiguous. This sequence was found in a woman aged 60 to 75 who had recovered from COVID-19. Sequencing was performed on peripheral blood. CDR3 protein: CASSPTPGGNSPLHF. The CDR3 DNA reads TGTGCCAGCAGCCCTACGCCGGGAGGTAATTCACCCCTCCACTTT.